This T cell receptor (beta chain) came from a study of T cell repertoires in cytomegalovirus infection. Across the study: CMV infection plus the matching HLA type was flagged by public TCR beta signatures.

From the reads, TCRdb called clonotypes with MiXCR, one entry per CDR3 protein. The table records 200,000 to 300,000 distinct CDR3 sequences, 12% to 15% of them present only once. Germline values: CDR1 MNHEY, CDR2 SMNVEV (reference sequence). Trimming took off 7 bases at V and 14 bases at J, with 18 bases between the two ends. This CDR3 spans 13 amino acids. Points from the study as a whole: The study found HLA-C-restricted CMV-specific TCR beta clonotypes dominating the ex vivo response.

Concerning this clonotype itself: What it binds is not known.

The chain is built from TRBV27 and TRBJ1-6; D is possibly TRBD1 (5 bases). This receptor was taken from a human donor in good health (CMV status not recorded). Some clones in this sample may be carry-over from other donors' samples. Sequenced sample: PBMCs. The chain's CDR3 is CASTRGQGVALHF. The CDR3 nucleotides read TGTGCCAGCACTAGGGGCCAGGGAGTAGCCCTCCACTTT.